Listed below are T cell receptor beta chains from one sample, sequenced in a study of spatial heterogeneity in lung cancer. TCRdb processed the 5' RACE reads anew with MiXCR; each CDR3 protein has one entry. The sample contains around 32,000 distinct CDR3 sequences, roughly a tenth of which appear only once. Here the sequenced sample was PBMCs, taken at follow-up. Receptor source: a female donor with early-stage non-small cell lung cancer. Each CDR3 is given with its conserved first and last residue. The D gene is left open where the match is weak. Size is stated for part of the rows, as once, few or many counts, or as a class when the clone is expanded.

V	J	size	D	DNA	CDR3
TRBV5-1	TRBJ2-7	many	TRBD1	TGCGCCAGCAGCCGGGACAGCTACGAGCAGTACTTC	CASSRDSYEQYF
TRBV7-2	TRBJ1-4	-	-	TGTGCCAGCAGCCCGGGCTACCTGGGAGAAAAACTGTTTTTT	CASSPGYLGEKLFF
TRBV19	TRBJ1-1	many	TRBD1	TGTGCCAGTAGTACCGGGACAGGGAGAGTGCGGACTGAAGCTTTCTTT	CASSTGTGRVRTEAFF
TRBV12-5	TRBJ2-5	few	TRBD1	TGTGCTAGTGGTTTGTACCTCACCGGGACAGGGGGCAGGGAGACCCAGTACTTC	CASGLYLTGTGGRETQYF
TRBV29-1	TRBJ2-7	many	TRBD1	TGCAGCGTTGAAGCCCCCGGGACAGCACTTTTACCCTACGAGCAGTACTTC	CSVEAPGTALLPYEQYF
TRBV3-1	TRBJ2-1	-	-	TGTGCCAGCAGCCAAGCACCGGCTTCCTACAATGAGCAGTTCTTC	CASSQAPASYNEQFF
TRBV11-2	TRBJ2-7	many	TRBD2	TGTGCCAGCAGCCCCGCAGGGACTAGCAGGCGGATCGAGCAGTACTTC	CASSPAGTSRRIEQYF
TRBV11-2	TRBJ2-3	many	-	TGTGCCACCCTGAGAGGGGGGTTTACAGATACGCAGTATTTT	CATLRGGFTDTQYF
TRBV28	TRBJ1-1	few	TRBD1	TGTGCCAGCAGACAAACAGGGGGAAGGCTGAACACTGAAGCTTTCTTT	CASRQTGGRLNTEAFF
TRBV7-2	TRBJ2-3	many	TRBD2	TGTGCCAGCAGCTTAACTAGCGGGGGCCCAGATACGCAGTATTTT	CASSLTSGGPDTQYF
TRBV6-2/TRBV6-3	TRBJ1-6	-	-	TGTGCCAGCGCCGGGACTGACTGGGATTCACCCCTCCACTTT	CASAGTDWDSPLHF
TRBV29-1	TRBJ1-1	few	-	TGCAGCGTTATAGTGAACACTGAAGCTTTCTTT	CSVIVNTEAFF
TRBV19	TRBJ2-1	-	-	TGTGCCAGTACCCGAATGGGTCAGGGCCCCTACAATGAGCAGTTCTTC	CASTRMGQGPYNEQFF
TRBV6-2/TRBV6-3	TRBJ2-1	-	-	TGTGCCAGCAGGCCCGTAGGCGGTGATGAGCAGTTCTTC	CASRPVGGDEQFF
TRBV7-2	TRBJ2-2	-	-	TGTGCCAGCAGCTTTCATGGGGCCGCATTCTCGGGCACCGGGGAGCTGTTTTTT	CASSFHGAAFSGTGELFF
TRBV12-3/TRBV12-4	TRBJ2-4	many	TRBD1	TGTGCCAGCAGTCCGACAGGGGGCCTAGCCAAAAACATTCAGTACTTC	CASSPTGGLAKNIQYF
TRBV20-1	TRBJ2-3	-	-	TGCAGTGCTACGAAGGCCGTAGATACGCAGTATTTT	CSATKAVDTQYF
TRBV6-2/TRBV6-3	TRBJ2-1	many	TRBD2	TGTGCCAGCAGAAAAGCGGGGGACAATGAGCAGTTCTTC	CASRKAGDNEQFF
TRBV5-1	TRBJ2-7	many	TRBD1	TGCGCCAGCAGCCCGGGACAGGGCTCCTACGAGCAGTACTTC	CASSPGQGSYEQYF
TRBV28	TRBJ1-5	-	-	TGTGCCAGCAGTTTTCTTATCGGGGAGTATCAGCCCCAGCATTTT	CASSFLIGEYQPQHF
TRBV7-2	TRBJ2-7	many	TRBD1	TGTGCCAGCAGCCTAGGGGACAGGGGTACCTACGAGCAGTACTTC	CASSLGDRGTYEQYF
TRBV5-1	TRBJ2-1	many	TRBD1	TGCGCCAGCAGCGCGGGACAGGATTACAATGAGCAGTTCTTC	CASSAGQDYNEQFF
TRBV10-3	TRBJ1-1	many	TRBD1	TGTGCCACCGTAGACAGGGAGAGAGGGGCGAACCTGAACGAAGCTTTCTTT	CATVDRERGANLNEAFF
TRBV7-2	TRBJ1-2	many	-	TGTGCCAGCAGCTCCGGACAGTACTATGGCTACACCTTC	CASSSGQYYGYTF
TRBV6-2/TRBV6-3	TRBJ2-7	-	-	TGTGCCAGCAGGCCTAGCGTCACCAACGAGCAGTACTTC	CASRPSVTNEQYF
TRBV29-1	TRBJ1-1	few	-	TGCAGCGTTGGTGGATCTGAAGCTTTCTTT	CSVGGSEAFF
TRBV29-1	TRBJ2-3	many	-	TGCAGCGTTAATTATACGCAGTATTTT	CSVNYTQYF
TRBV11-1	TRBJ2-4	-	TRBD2	TGTGCCAGCAGCTCCAAAGCGGGGGGAGCCAAAAACATTCAGTACTTC	CASSSKAGGAKNIQYF
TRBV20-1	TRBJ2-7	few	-	TGCAGTGCTAGAGAGTGGGGCTCCTACGAGCAGTACTTC	CSAREWGSYEQYF
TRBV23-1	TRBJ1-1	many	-	TGCGCCAGCAGTCGTAGCACGGGAGAGGGTATAGAGAACACTGAAGCTTTCTTT	CASSRSTGEGIENTEAFF
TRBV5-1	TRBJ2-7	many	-	TGCGCCAGCAGCAACTCGGCGGGGACCTACGAGCAGTACTTC	CASSNSAGTYEQYF
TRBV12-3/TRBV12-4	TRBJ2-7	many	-	TGTGCCAGCGTCCAGACCGGCTCCTACGAGCAGTACTTC	CASVQTGSYEQYF
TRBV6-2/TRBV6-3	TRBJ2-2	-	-	TGTGCCAGCGGACTAGACAGGGGCACCGGGGAGCTGTTTTTT	CASGLDRGTGELFF
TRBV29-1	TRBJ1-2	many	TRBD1	TGCAGCGTTCCAGGGGGAAACTATGGCTACACCTTC	CSVPGGNYGYTF
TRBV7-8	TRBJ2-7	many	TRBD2	TGTGCCAGCAGCTTAGACCCCCGATTGGTAGCGGGGGGAATTACCTACGAGCAGTACTTC	CASSLDPRLVAGGITYEQYF
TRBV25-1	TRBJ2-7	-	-	TGTGCCAGCAGTGAATCGGCGATCTACGAGCAGTACTTC	CASSESAIYEQYF
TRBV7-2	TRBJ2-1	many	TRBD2	TGTGCCAGCAGCTTCTTGAGCGGGGGGGACTTTGACAATGAGCAGTTCTTC	CASSFLSGGDFDNEQFF
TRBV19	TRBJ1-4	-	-	TGTGCCAGTAGTCTGCAGGCCCACGGGGGTGAAAAACTGTTTTTT	CASSLQAHGGEKLFF
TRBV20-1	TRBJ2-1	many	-	TGCAGTGCCCAACAGGCTTCAGGTTACAATGAGCAGTTCTTC	CSAQQASGYNEQFF
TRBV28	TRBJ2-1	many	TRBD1	TGTGCCAGGGCACAGGGGGCACGGAATGAGCAGTTCTTC	CARAQGARNEQFF
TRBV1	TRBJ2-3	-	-	TGCACCAGCAGCCTAGAGTCCGGACTAGCGGGGACCACAGATACGCAGTATTTT	CTSSLESGLAGTTDTQYF
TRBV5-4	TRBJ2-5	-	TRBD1	TGTGCCAGCAGCTCGGGACAGCGAATGGAGACCCAGTACTTC	CASSSGQRMETQYF
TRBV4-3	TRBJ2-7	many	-	TGCGCCAGCAGCCAAGGGGGTAGCTCCTACGAGCAGTACTTC	CASSQGGSSYEQYF
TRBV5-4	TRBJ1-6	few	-	TGTGCCAGCAGCTCCGGGGACAACCTCCGGGCCGTCCACTTT	CASSSGDNLRAVHF
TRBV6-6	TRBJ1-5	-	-	TGTGCCAGCAGCCCCTATAGCAATCAGCCCCAGCATTTT	CASSPYSNQPQHF
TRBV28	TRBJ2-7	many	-	TGTGCCAGCAGTTTGAGGCGCGAGCAGTACTTC	CASSLRREQYF
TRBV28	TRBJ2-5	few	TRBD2	TGTGCCGCCGGGACTAGCGGAGCCCAAGAGACCCAGTACTTC	CAAGTSGAQETQYF
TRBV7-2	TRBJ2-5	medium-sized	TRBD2	TGTGCCAGCAGCGCCGGACTAGCTTTGGAGACCCAGTACTTC	CASSAGLALETQYF
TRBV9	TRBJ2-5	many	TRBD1	TGTGCCAGCAGCGCCCGGGACAGAGAGAAAGAGACCCAGTACTTC	CASSARDREKETQYF
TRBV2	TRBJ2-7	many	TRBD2	TGTGCCAGCAGTGAGTTCGGACGGGCCGGGGGGTACGAGCAGTACTTC	CASSEFGRAGGYEQYF
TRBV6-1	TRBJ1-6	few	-	TGTGCCAGCAGGGGCGGCACTAGATCACCCCTCCACTTT	CASRGGTRSPLHF
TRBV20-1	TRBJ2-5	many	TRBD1	TGCAGTGCCCACAGGGGGACGGACGAGACCCAGTACTTC	CSAHRGTDETQYF
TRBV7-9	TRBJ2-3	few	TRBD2	TGTGCCAGTCGAAGCGGGGGGCCTTCTAGCACAGATACGCAGTATTTT	CASRSGGPSSTDTQYF
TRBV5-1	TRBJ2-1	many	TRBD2	TGCGCCAGCAGCTTGCGGCCCCCCGGGACTAGCGGGGGCCTTTACAATGAGCAGTTCTTC	CASSLRPPGTSGGLYNEQFF
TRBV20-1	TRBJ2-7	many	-	TGCAGTGCTAGAGATAGTGCGAAAACCTACGAGCAGTACTTC	CSARDSAKTYEQYF
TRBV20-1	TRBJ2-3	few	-	TGCAGTGCTAGCGAGGGGGGCCGTTCCTATGTCACAGATACGCAGTATTTT	CSASEGGRSYVTDTQYF
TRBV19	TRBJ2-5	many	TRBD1	TGTGCCAGTAGTGTCACAGGGGTAGGGGAGACCCAGTACTTC	CASSVTGVGETQYF
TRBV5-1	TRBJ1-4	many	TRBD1	TGCGCCAGCAGCCCCTCGACAGGGGGTAATGAAAAACTGTTTTTT	CASSPSTGGNEKLFF